The 21 T cell receptor beta chains listed next were all sequenced from one sample in a study of blood T cell repertoires in COVID-19. The protocol was immunoSEQ multiplex PCR, while the TCRdb copy is restricted to in-frame clones and leaves out a portion. The data hold roughly 290,000 clones, with around 87% observed a single time. Sequencing was performed on peripheral blood. These receptors all come from a woman aged 50 to 65 who had recovered from COVID-19.

This clone has a single count. The sample has other DNA sequences that encode this CDR3 too. The chain recombines TRBV9 with TRBJ2-5; 11 positions agree with TRBD2. CDR3 size: 14 residues. CDR1 SGDLS and CDR2 YYNGEE come from the germline V gene. The junction had 1 base not matched to a gene; V was cut back by 2 bases and J by 4 bases. The CDR3 bases are TGTGCCAGCAGCGTTGGACTAGCGGGAGAGACCCAGTACTTC. It codes for CASSVGLAGETQYF.

This clone was observed once. The gene calls are TRBV11-2 and TRBJ2-3; TRBD1 matches 9 bases. The V and J ends lost 2 bases and 5 bases, in that order; junction bases with no gene match: 5. Germline V gene lookup returns CDR1 SGHAT and CDR2 FQNNGV. The CDR3 is 15 amino acids. The CDR3 region has the DNA TGTGCCAGCAGCTTAAACAGGGGGCGTGTAGATACGCAGTATTTT. It yields the protein CASSLNRGRVDTQYF.

The genes are TRBV6-2 or TRBV6-3 and TRBJ2-5; D might be TRBD2 (6 bases). Trimming removed 6 bases at V and 5 bases at J, with 19 bases between. The CDR3 runs 15 residues. CDR1 and CDR2 (germline): MNHEY, SVGEGT. The CDR3: CASSISIGRRETQYF. In DNA form, the CDR3 reads TGTGCCAGCAGCATTAGTATAGGGAGGAGGGAGACCCAGTACTTC.

This rearrangement joins TRBV18 to TRBJ1-1; the D is unclear. The CDR3 loop spans 13 amino acids. V lost 5 bases and J lost 4, with 11 bases in between. The germline V gene encodes CDR1 KGHSH and CDR2 LQKENI. CDR3: CASSSTGGTEAFF. The CDR3 DNA sequence: TGTGCCAGCTCAAGCACCGGCGGCACTGAAGCTTTCTTT.

V is TRBV18 and J is TRBJ1-6; the match to TRBD1 covers 8 bases. After removal of 3 bases from V and 8 bases from J, the junction contained 9 bases not matched to a gene. From germline, CDR1 is KGHSH and CDR2 LQKENI. The CDR3 contains 16 residues. The CDR3 loop is CASSPSSGTGHSPLHF. CDR3 coding DNA: TGTGCCAGCTCACCGTCGTCCGGGACAGGTCATTCACCCCTCCACTTT.

The chain carries TRBV19 and TRBJ2-7; 8 bases map to TRBD2. The CDR3 is made up of 16 amino acids. CDR1 is LNHDA and CDR2 is SQIVND in the germline V gene (reference sequence). Losses at the gene ends were 3 bases for V and 3 bases for J; bases not matched to a gene: 10. The CDR3 DNA follows: TGTGCCAGTAGTATCGCCGCGAGCGGGGGTATCTACGAGCAGTACTTC. Translation gives CASSIAASGGIYEQYF.

This chain connects TRBV5-1 to TRBJ1-2, with a tentative D call TRBD1 (5 bases). The germline V gene has CDR1 SGHRS and CDR2 YFSETQ. The CDR3 has 15 residues. V lost 2 bases to trimming and J lost 3 bases, with 14 bases between them. The CDR3 region has the DNA TGCGCCAGCAGCTTCGGGGGGTTGAGAGACTATGGCTACACCTTC. It is translated as CASSFGGLRDYGYTF. Combining the CDR3 with reference TRBV5-1 and TRBJ1-2 gives the whole variable domain KAGVTQTPRYLIKTRGQQVTLSCSPISGHRSVSWYQQTPGQGLQFLFEYFSETQRNKGNFPGRFSGRQFSNSRSEMNVSTLELGDSALYLCASSFGGLRDYGYTFGSGTRLTVV.

The rearrangement links TRBV5-5 to TRBJ2-2; D may be TRBD1 (5 bases). CDR3 length: 15 residues. The germline V gene encodes CDR1 SGHKS and CDR2 YYEKEE (reference sequence). The V end lost 5 bases, the J end lost 1 base, and 12 bases lay between the germline ends. CDR3 in DNA: TGTGCCAGCAGACTTACAGGCTTGAACACCGGGGAGCTGTTTTTT. Amino acid sequence: CASRLTGLNTGELFF.

CDR3 sequence reads: CASSLGRAQGGLSPLHF. The CDR3 bases are TGTGCCAGCAGCTTAGGGCGGGCACAGGGGGGCCTTTCACCCCTCCACTTT. The J gene is TRBJ1-6, the V gene TRBV11-2, with 8 bases that match TRBD1. The CDR3 has 17 residues. V shed 1 base, J shed 9 bases, and the junction held 11 bases outside the gene matches. Germline V gives CDR1 SGHAT, CDR2 FQNNGV.

The chain links TRBV7-9 to TRBJ2-1; D unclear. Germline V CDR1 and CDR2: SEHNR, FQNEAQ (reference sequence). This CDR3 spans 14 amino acids. V lost 1 base to trimming and J lost 8 bases, with 12 bases between them. The CDR3 nucleotides read TGTGCCAGCAGCTTAGTTACTACCGCCGATGAGCAGTTCTTC. This translates into CASSLVTTADEQFF.

The table lists this clone with a few counts. The CDR3 coding sequence is TGTGCCAGCAGCTTATCGTCAGGGGTTTACGGGTATGGCTACACCTTC. This gives the protein CASSLSSGVYGYGYTF. The V and J genes are TRBV7-2 and TRBJ1-2; D may be TRBD1 (6 bases). Germline CDR1 is SGHTA and CDR2 is FQGNSA. Trimming stripped 2 bases from V and 5 bases from J, with 18 bases between. The CDR3 has 16 residues. The full variable domain, its missing parts supplied by reference TRBV7-2 and TRBJ1-2, is GAGVSQSPSNKVTEKGKDVELRCDPISGHTALYWYRQSLGQGLEFLIYFQGNSAPDKSGLPSDRFSAERTGGSVSTLTIQRTQQEDSAVYLCASSLSSGVYGYGYTFGSGTRLTVV.

There are a few counts of this clone. This sequence joins TRBV30 and TRBJ2-7; D remains unclear. This CDR3 has 14 amino acids. The ends were cut back, 4 bases at V and 2 bases at J, with 15 bases in the middle. Looked up from germline, CDR1 is GTSNPN and CDR2 is SVGIG (reference sequence). The CDR3 reads CAWNRRSRTYEQYF. The CDR3, as DNA: TGTGCCTGGAATAGGCGGAGTAGGACCTACGAGCAGTACTTC.

The chain is built from TRBV10-3 and TRBJ1-2; D call uncertain. This CDR3 is built from 14 residues. Deletions cut 7 bases from V and 4 bases from J, with 16 bases between. Germline CDR1 reads ENHRY; CDR2 reads SYGVKD. The CDR3 protein is CAITSSPGGYGYTF. The CDR3 DNA is TGTGCCATCACTAGCAGTCCGGGAGGCTATGGCTACACCTTC.

This clone was seen just once. This chain links TRBV7-2 with TRBJ1-2; TRBD1 aligns across 11 bases. The germline CDR1 and CDR2 sequences are SGHTA and FQGNSA. The CDR3 has 16 amino acids. V gave up 1 base and J gave up 4 bases; unmatched junction bases: 5. For the CDR3, the DNA is TGTGCCAGCAGCTTAGAGGACAGGGGGCGCCGCTATGGCTACACCTTC. It encodes CASSLEDRGRRYGYTF.

The chain links TRBV12-3 or TRBV12-4 to TRBJ2-7, with D unresolved. Trimming cost V 2 bases and J 0 bases, with 5 bases left between them. The CDR3 has 13 amino acids. The DNA for the CDR3 is TGTGCCAGCAGTTTATCTCTCTCCTACGAGCAGTACTTC. Encoded protein: CASSLSLSYEQYF.

This chain connects TRBV10-3 to TRBJ1-1; maybe TRBD1 (5 bases). The V gene lost 4 bases and the J gene lost 2 bases, with 8 bases spanning the gap. The CDR3 sequence is 13 residues long. Germline CDR1 and CDR2: ENHRY and SYGVKD. As DNA, the CDR3 is TGTGCCATCAGTGGACAGTTCAACACTGAAGCTTTCTTT. Translated, it gives CAISGQFNTEAFF.

The chain employs TRBV5-6 and TRBJ1-1; D not certain. V was cut by 1 base and J by 4 bases, with 8 bases left in between. Per germline, CDR1 SGHDT and CDR2 YYEEEE. This CDR3 comprises 13 residues. CDR3 bases: TGTGCCAGCAGCTTGTCCCCCAGCACTGAAGCTTTCTTT. Translated, it gives CASSLSPSTEAFF.

This clone turned up a few times. The chain couples TRBV5-8 to TRBJ1-2; 7 bases are a match to TRBD1. Germline lookup yields CDR1 SGHTS and CDR2 YDEGEE. The CDR3 runs 13 residues. The J segment lost 5 bases and the V segment lost 3 bases, leaving 4 bases of the junction unmatched. The CDR3 sequence is CASSYRTGYGYTF. In DNA, the CDR3 is TGTGCCAGCAGCTATCGGACAGGTTATGGCTACACCTTC.

J is TRBJ2-2 and V is TRBV19; 7 positions agree with TRBD2. The germline V gene has CDR1 LNHDA and CDR2 SQIVND (reference sequence). V dropped 7 bases and J dropped 3; count of bases not matched to a gene: 8. The CDR3 is made up of 15 amino acids. CDR3 in DNA: TGTGCCAGTAACCGGGCTAGCGGATACACCGGGGAGCTGTTTTTT. It yields the protein CASNRASGYTGELFF.

This clone has a single count. The chain couples TRBV27 to TRBJ2-7; D gene uncertain. The CDR3 extends over 14 amino acids. With 0 bases removed from V and 3 bases from J, the gap between germline ends came to 9 bases. Germline CDR1 reads MNHEY; CDR2 reads SMNVEV (reference sequence). The CDR3 here is CASSLSGRGYEQYF. As DNA, the CDR3 is TGTGCCAGCAGTTTATCTGGTAGAGGCTACGAGCAGTACTTC.

The chain carries TRBV6-2 or TRBV6-3 and TRBJ2-5; tentative D call: TRBD1 (5 bases). Germline-derived CDR1 and CDR2 are MNHEY and SVGEGT. CDR3 size: 13 residues. Trimming took 2 bases from V and 1 from J, leaving 5 bases between them. The CDR3 sequence: CASSYDSQETQYF. The CDR3 nucleotides read TGTGCCAGCAGTTACGACAGCCAAGAGACCCAGTACTTC.